The text below deals with one T cell receptor beta chain. Its specificity is not known. MiXCR, applied by TCRdb to the reads, yields one record per CDR3 protein. The profile shows a few hundred thousand distinct CDR3 sequences, around 27% of them singletons. The data were obtained in a study of T cell repertoires in cytomegalovirus infection. About the research overall: Public TCR beta signatures provided an indication of both CMV infection and a matching HLA type.

Per germline, CDR1 SGHNT and CDR2 YYREEE (reference sequence). V was pared by 3 bases and J by 4 bases, with 11 bases of the junction left unmatched. The CDR3 is 16 amino acids. Study findings and constraints: Summed public TCR beta family frequency identified CMV carriers bearing the relevant HLA. Across the ex vivo response, the dominant clonotypes were HLA-C-restricted CMV-specific TCR beta clonotypes.

J is TRBJ1-2 and V is TRBV5-4, with TRBD1 identical over 8 bases. Sequencing input: PBMCs. This receptor was taken from a human donor in good health (CMV status not recorded). Some clones in this sample may be carry-over from other donors' samples. The CDR3 DNA reads TGTGCCAGCAGCTACAAGCCGGGACAGGAAGTCTATGGCTACACCTTC. Encoded protein: CASSYKPGQEVYGYTF.